This T cell receptor beta chain was obtained from a study of CD8 T cells in Susac syndrome. Between the trimmed V and J ends, which lost 3 bases and 7 bases, there was a span of 15 bases. The CDR3 runs 14 residues. The authors negatively isolated CD8+ and CD4+ T cells and FACS-enriched TEMRA cells. The RNA, about 0.5 to 1 ug, was put through reverse transcription using random hexamers. Each CDR3 protein gets one entry after TCRdb re-called the immunoSEQ multiplex PCR reads with MiXCR. This table has 250,000 to 300,000 distinct CDR3 sequences, approximately 81% appearing once. The sequence was collected from a human donor with multiple sclerosis. This rearrangement joins TRBV12-3 or TRBV12-4 to TRBJ1-1, with D tentatively TRBD1 (6 bases). The material sequenced was CD8+ T cells from PBMCs. CDR3 in DNA: TGTGCCAGCAGTTTCACAAACAGGGCTGATGAAGCTTTCTTT. It translates to CASSFTNRADEAFF.